The T cell receptor beta chain described here comes from a study of T-cell reconstitution after alpha-beta-depleted transplantation in children. Points from the study as a whole: By one year post-transplant, T-cell counts and diversity largely arose from T cells that were newly produced. Where alpha-beta T cells came from about two months after transplant was reportedly several hundred expanded graft clones.

Details on this clonotype: Antigen unknown.

Preparation of the TCRbeta library was carried out with unique molecular identifiers. One entry per CDR3 protein results from TCRdb running MiXCR on the PCR reads. The table records 700,000 to 950,000 distinct CDR3 sequences, about 16% of them present only once. The input for sequencing was PBMCs, mostly from graft donor cells, taken 360 days after TCRalphabeta/CD19-depleted stem cell transplant. This clonotype was sampled from a male patient under 18 who had a stem cell transplant for acute lymphoblastic leukemia, so the T cells may come from the graft donor.

DNA of the CDR3: TGTGCCAGCAGCGAAAGGACAGCCCTTCCTAGCACAGATACGCAGTATTTT. Amino acids: CASSERTALPSTDTQYF. The chain carries TRBV9 and TRBJ2-3, with D tentatively TRBD1 (6 bases). The CDR3 runs 17 residues. V was shortened by 3 bases and J by 0 bases, with 17 bases between the two germline ends. Germline V gene sequence: CDR1 SGDLS, CDR2 YYNGEE.